What follows are 17 T cell receptor beta chains derived from one specimen sequenced in a study of CD4 T cells in relation to SARS-CoV-2 and coronaviruses. Sequencing was performed with immunoSEQ multiplex PCR; in TCRdb, only in-frame clones are kept and a portion is missing. The sample lists tens of thousands of clones, about 90% occurring once. Sample: naive CD4+ T cells from PBMCs. The subset: naive CD4+ T cells isolated by negative enrichment. The receptor set was obtained from an adult with COVID-19.

The chain employs TRBV28 and TRBJ2-1; D is perhaps TRBD1 (5 bases). Trimming took off 3 bases at V and 0 bases at J, with 9 bases between the two ends. Germline values: CDR1 MDHEN, CDR2 SYDVKM. There are 15 residues in the CDR3. Here the CDR3 DNA reads TGTGCCAGCAGTTTGGCCCAGGGCTCCTACAATGAGCAGTTCTTC. Encoded protein: CASSLAQGSYNEQFF.

This clone was counted only a few times. The V gene is TRBV19, the J gene TRBJ1-5; no clear D. There are 15 residues in the CDR3. Looked up from germline, CDR1 is LNHDA and CDR2 is SQIVND (reference sequence). V lost 3 bases and J 4 bases, leaving 13 bases between the germline ends. This CDR3 reads CASSIMGYSNQPQHF. Here the CDR3 DNA reads TGTGCCAGTAGTATTATGGGGTATAGTAATCAGCCCCAGCATTTT.

The rearrangement uses TRBV4-2 and TRBJ2-1; a possible D gene is TRBD2 (5 bases). CDR3 length equals 16 residues. The V gene's germline CDR1 is LGHNA and CDR2 YNFKEQ. The ends were cut back, 0 bases at V and 0 bases at J, with 9 bases in the middle. CDR3 DNA: TGTGCCAGCAGCCAAGACCGGGATAGCTCCTACAATGAGCAGTTCTTC. Amino acid sequence: CASSQDRDSSYNEQFF.

This CDR3 is CASNRQGIYEQYF. Here the CDR3 DNA reads TGTGCCAGCAATCGACAGGGAATCTACGAGCAGTACTTC. V and J are TRBV6-5 and TRBJ2-7; 7 bases are shared with TRBD1. The CDR3 is made up of 13 amino acids. Germline V CDR1 and CDR2: MNHEY, SVGAGI. With 7 bases clipped from V and 3 bases from J, the junction kept 6 bases outside the gene matches.

This clone appeared a few times. V usage is TRBV6-2 or TRBV6-3 and J usage is TRBJ2-2; no clear D. CDR3 length: 16 residues. Germline V lookup: CDR1 MNHEY, CDR2 SVGEGT. Between the trimmed V and J ends, which lost 3 bases and 0 bases, there was a span of 11 bases. The CDR3, as DNA: TGTGCCAGCAGTTATCAGTCGCCGACGAACACCGGGGAGCTGTTTTTT. Its protein product is CASSYQSPTNTGELFF.

The V and J genes are TRBV28 and TRBJ2-6, with D hard to call. Germline V gene sequence: CDR1 MDHEN, CDR2 SYDVKM. The CDR3 length is 14 residues. Trimming stripped 6 bases from V and 4 bases from J, with 10 bases between. CDR3 in amino acids: CASRRPSGANVLTF. CDR3 in DNA: TGTGCCAGCAGACGCCCCTCCGGGGCCAACGTCCTGACTTTC. The whole variable domain, remainder taken from reference TRBV28 and TRBJ2-6, is DVKVTQSSRYLVKRTGEKVFLECVQDMDHENMFWYRQDPGLGLRLIYFSYDVKMKEKGDIPEGYSVSREKKERFSLILESASTNQTSMYLCASRRPSGANVLTFGAGSRLTVL.

The chain employs TRBV12-3 or TRBV12-4 and TRBJ2-7; no firm D call. The V end lost 2 bases, the J end lost 5 bases, and 4 bases lay between the germline ends. The CDR3 has 11 amino acids. CDR3 in amino acids: CASSLTNEQYF. The DNA for the CDR3 is TGTGCCAGCAGTTTAACAAACGAGCAGTACTTC.

This clone was seen only a few times. V and J are TRBV3-1 (or the pseudogene TRBV3-2) and TRBJ2-1; 7 nucleotides match TRBD2. The CDR3 totals 16 residues. Germline V lookup: CDR1 LGHDT, CDR2 YNNKEL (reference sequence). The J segment lost 5 bases and the V segment lost 0 bases, leaving 7 bases of the junction unmatched. CDR3 loop: CASSQEIAGTDNEQFF. The CDR3 DNA reads TGTGCCAGCAGCCAAGAGATAGCGGGTACCGACAATGAGCAGTTCTTC.

The genes are TRBV30 and TRBJ1-2; D is ambiguous. The CDR3 loop spans 12 amino acids. The V end was cut by 4 bases, the J end by 3 bases, with 9 bases between. Germline assignment: CDR1 GTSNPN and CDR2 SVGIG (reference sequence). The CDR3 here is CAWTLADYGYTF. For the CDR3, the DNA is TGTGCCTGGACACTTGCAGACTATGGCTACACCTTC.

This rearrangement joins TRBV3-1 (or the pseudogene TRBV3-2) to TRBJ1-5, with a tentative D call TRBD1 (5 bases). The CDR3 is made up of 15 amino acids. Germline values: CDR1 LGHDT, CDR2 YNNKEL (reference sequence). V was cut by 2 bases and J by 4 bases, with 12 bases left in between. This CDR3 reads CASSQSGLQNQPQHF. The CDR3 DNA reads TGTGCCAGCAGCCAATCGGGACTCCAAAATCAGCCCCAGCATTTT.

The J gene is TRBJ2-5, the V gene TRBV7-2, with D perhaps TRBD2 (5 bases). Trimming left V 6 bases short and J 2 bases short, with 13 bases between. This CDR3 has 14 residues. The germline CDR1 and CDR2 sequences are SGHTA and FQGNSA. In DNA form, the CDR3 reads TGTGCCAGCAGTGCCCGGGGAAAGCAAGAGACCCAGTACTTC. Translating it yields CASSARGKQETQYF.

The chain couples TRBV10-2 to TRBJ2-5; D may be TRBD1 (5 bases). V was trimmed by 4 bases and J by 1 base, leaving 13 bases between them. CDR1 is WSHSY, CDR2 SAAADI, per germline. CDR3 length: 15 amino acids. The CDR3 region is CASSGHPRGQETQYF. The CDR3 nucleotides are TGCGCCAGCAGTGGACACCCTAGGGGCCAAGAGACCCAGTACTTC.

In nucleotides, the CDR3 is TGCAGCGTTCCACAGGGTGGCCAAGAGACCCAGTACTTC. This encodes CSVPQGGQETQYF. The V call is TRBV29-1, the J call TRBJ2-5; TRBD1 might be the D (6 bases). The CDR3 is 13 residues long. V was cut by 5 bases and J by 1 base, with 11 bases left in between. The germline gives CDR1 SQVTM, CDR2 ANQGSEA.

The chain links TRBV28 to TRBJ1-2, with D possibly TRBD1 on 6 matching bases. The CDR3 totals 16 residues. Trimming pared 4 bases from V and 8 bases from J, leaving 23 bases between. Germline-derived CDR1 and CDR2 are MDHEN and SYDVKM. CDR3 protein: CASSSPLGRGRKGYTF. DNA of the CDR3: TGTGCCAGCAGTTCACCCCTGGGCAGGGGAAGGAAGGGCTACACCTTC.

The V call is TRBV6-5, the J call TRBJ2-7; 8 bases match TRBD2. After removal of 7 bases from V and 6 bases from J, the junction contained 11 bases not matched to a gene. This CDR3 region has 14 residues. Per the germline V gene, CDR1 is MNHEY and CDR2 is SVGAGI. The DNA for the CDR3 is TGTGCCAGCACCGGAGCGGGAGCATCTCGCGAGCAGTACTTC. Translated: CASTGAGASREQYF.

In its sample, this clone was seen once. Here the CDR3 reads CASSLQGNNYEQYF. In nucleotides, the CDR3 is TGCGCCAGCAGCTTGCAAGGGAACAACTACGAGCAGTACTTC. The chain couples TRBV5-1 to TRBJ2-7, with no clear D. This CDR3 has 14 residues. Trimming removed 1 base at V and 3 bases at J, with 11 bases between. Germline-derived CDR1 and CDR2 are SGHRS and YFSETQ.

The chain links TRBV2 to TRBJ1-6, with TRBD1 matching 7 bases. The CDR3 has 14 residues. Looked up from germline, CDR1 is SNHLY and CDR2 is FYNNEI. V lost 6 bases and J lost 8; bases outside the gene matches: 7. The CDR3 region is CASSSRQGYSPLHF. As DNA, the CDR3 is TGTGCCAGCAGCTCAAGACAGGGTTATTCACCCCTCCACTTT.